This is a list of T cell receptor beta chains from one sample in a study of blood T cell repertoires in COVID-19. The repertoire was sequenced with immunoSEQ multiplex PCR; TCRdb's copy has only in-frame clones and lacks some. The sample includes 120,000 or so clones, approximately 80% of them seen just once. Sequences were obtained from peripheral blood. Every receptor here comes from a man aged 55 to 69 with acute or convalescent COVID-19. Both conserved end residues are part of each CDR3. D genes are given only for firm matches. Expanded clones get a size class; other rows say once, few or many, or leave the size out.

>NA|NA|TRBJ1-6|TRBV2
TGTGCCAGCACGGTTAACTATAATTCACCCCTCCACTTT
CASTVNYNSPLHF
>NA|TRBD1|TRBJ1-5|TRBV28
TGTGCCAGCAGAACCTATCCAGGGGGTGGAAGCAATCAGCCCCAGCATTTT
CASRTYPGGGSNQPQHF
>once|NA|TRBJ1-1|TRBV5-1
TGCGCCAGCAGCCGACTCAGGGTTGGCACTGAAGCTTTCTTT
CASSRLRVGTEAFF
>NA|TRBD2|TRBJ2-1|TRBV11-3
TGTGCCAGCAGCTTAGGAACTAGCGGGATTAATGAGCAGTTCTTC
CASSLGTSGINEQFF
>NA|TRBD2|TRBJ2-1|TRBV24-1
TGTGCCACCAGTGTTTCTAGCGGGCAATACAATGAGCAGTTCTTC
CATSVSSGQYNEQFF
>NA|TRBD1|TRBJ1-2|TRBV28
TGTGCCAGCAGCTCCCCCGGGACAGGGGGAGGTCTTGGCTACACCTTC
CASSSPGTGGGLGYTF
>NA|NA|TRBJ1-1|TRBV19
TGTGCCAGTAGTATAGGTTTACAGGCTCGGAACACTGAAGCTTTCTTT
CASSIGLQARNTEAFF
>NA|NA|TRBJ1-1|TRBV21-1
TGTGCCAGCAGCAAAGCGCTGGGGCAGGGGGTGGAAGCTTTCTTT
CASSKALGQGVEAFF
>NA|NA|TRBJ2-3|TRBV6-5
TGTGCCAGCAGTTACTCAGGGGCCACCGGAGAGGATACGCAGTATTTT
CASSYSGATGEDTQYF
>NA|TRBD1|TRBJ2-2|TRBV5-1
TGCGCCAGCAGCGGGGACAGGGCAAACACCGGGGAGCTGTTTTTT
CASSGDRANTGELFF
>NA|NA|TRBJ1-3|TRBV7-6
TGTGCCAGCAGCTTACAACCCCCAGGGCCTACTGGAAACACCATATATTTT
CASSLQPPGPTGNTIYF
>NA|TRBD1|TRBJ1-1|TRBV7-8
TGTGCCAGCAGCTTAAGGGACAGGGGACCTGGCGGGACTGAAGCTTTCTTT
CASSLRDRGPGGTEAFF
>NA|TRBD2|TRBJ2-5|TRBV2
TGTGCCAGCAGTGCACTAGCGGGCCAAGAGACCCAGTACTTC
CASSALAGQETQYF
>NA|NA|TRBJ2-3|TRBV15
TGTGCCACCAGCAGAAGGACGGGAGCGTCCCGGATCACAGATACGCAGTATTTT
CATSRRTGASRITDTQYF
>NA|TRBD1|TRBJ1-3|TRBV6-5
TGTGCCAGCACCGGACAGGGGTTGAGCACCATATATTTT
CASTGQGLSTIYF
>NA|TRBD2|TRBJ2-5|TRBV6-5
TGTGCCAGCAGTTCTCTAGCGGTACAAGAGACCCAGTACTTC
CASSSLAVQETQYF
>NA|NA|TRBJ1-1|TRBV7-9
TGTGCCAGCAGCTCGACATCGAACACTGAAGCTTTCTTT
CASSSTSNTEAFF
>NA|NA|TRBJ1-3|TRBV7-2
TGTGCCAGCAGCCCCCGCGGGATTGGAAACACCATATATTTT
CASSPRGIGNTIYF
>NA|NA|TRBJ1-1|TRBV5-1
TGCGCCAGCAGCTTACTCAGGGGCGGCACTGAAGCTTTCTTT
CASSLLRGGTEAFF
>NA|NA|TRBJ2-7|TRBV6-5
TGTGCCAGCAGTTCCTCGCAAAGGGACAAGCAGTACTTC
CASSSSQRDKQYF
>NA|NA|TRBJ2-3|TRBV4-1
TGCGCCAGCAGCCTTCTCAAGGGGCGAGGTAGCACAGATACGCAGTATTTT
CASSLLKGRGSTDTQYF
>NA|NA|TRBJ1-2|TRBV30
TGTGCCTGGAGTGTATCCTTGTTCTCTAACTATGGCTACACCTTC
CAWSVSLFSNYGYTF
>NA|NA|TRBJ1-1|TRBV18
TGTGCCAGCTCACCGACCGCAGGTAGCACTGAAGCTTTCTTT
CASSPTAGSTEAFF
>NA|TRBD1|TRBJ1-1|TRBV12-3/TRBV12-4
TGTGCCAGCAGTTCGACAGGGGGCACTGAAGCTTTCTTT
CASSSTGGTEAFF
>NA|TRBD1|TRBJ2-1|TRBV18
TGTGCCAGCTTAACGGGACAGAGCGATGAGCAGTTCTTC
CASLTGQSDEQFF
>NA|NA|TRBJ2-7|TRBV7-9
TGTGCCAGCAGCTCTAGCGCGTATTCCTACGAGCAGTACTTC
CASSSSAYSYEQYF
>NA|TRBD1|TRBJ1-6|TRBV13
TGTGCCAGCAGCTCTTCAGGGGGCGCTACACCCCTCCACTTT
CASSSSGGATPLHF
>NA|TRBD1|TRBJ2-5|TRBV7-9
TGTGCCAGCAGCTTAGGGGACAGGGGATTCCAAGAGACCCAGTACTTC
CASSLGDRGFQETQYF
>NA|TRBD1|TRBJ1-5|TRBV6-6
TGTGCCAGCAGTTACCTAGGACAGGTGAGGCCCCAGCATTTT
CASSYLGQVRPQHF
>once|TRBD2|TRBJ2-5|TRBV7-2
TGTGCCAGCAGCTCCATCGGGCTAGCGGGAGGAGAGACCCAGTACTTC
CASSSIGLAGGETQYF
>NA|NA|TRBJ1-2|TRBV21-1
TGTGCCAGCAGGCTGTGGGGGGGTGATAACTATGGCTACACCTTC
CASRLWGGDNYGYTF
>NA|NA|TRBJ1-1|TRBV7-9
TGTGCCAGCAGCCGAGGGAACACTGAAGCTTTCTTT
CASSRGNTEAFF
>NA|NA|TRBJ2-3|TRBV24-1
TGTGCCACCGCTTACTTGGATACGCAGTATTTT
CATAYLDTQYF
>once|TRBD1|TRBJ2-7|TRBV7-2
TGTGCCAGCAGCTTAAGGGTAAGACAGGGAACCTACGAGCAGTACTTC
CASSLRVRQGTYEQYF
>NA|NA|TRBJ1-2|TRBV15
TGTGCCACCAGCAGGTCGGTCTATGGCTACACCTTC
CATSRSVYGYTF
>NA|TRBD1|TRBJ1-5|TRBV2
TGTGCCAGCAGTGCCGGACAGGAAGTCAATCAGCCCCAGCATTTT
CASSAGQEVNQPQHF
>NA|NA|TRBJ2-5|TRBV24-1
TGTGCCACCAGTGATCCCGCCGCCAGGTCCCAGTACTTC
CATSDPAARSQYF
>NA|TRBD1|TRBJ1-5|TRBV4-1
TGCGCCAGCAGCCTCCACAGGGGTGGCAATCAGCCCCAGCATTTT
CASSLHRGGNQPQHF
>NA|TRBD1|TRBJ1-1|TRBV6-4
TGTGCCAGCAGCCGGGACAGGGGGAGTGCTGAAGCTTTCTTT
CASSRDRGSAEAFF
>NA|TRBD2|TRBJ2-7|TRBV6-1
TGTGCCAGCAGTGAAGTGGTTGGGACTAGCGGGGACGAGCAGTACTTC
CASSEVVGTSGDEQYF
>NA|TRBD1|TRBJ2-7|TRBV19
TGTGCCAGTAGTACGTCCCGGGACAGGGGAATCGACGAGCAGTACTTC
CASSTSRDRGIDEQYF
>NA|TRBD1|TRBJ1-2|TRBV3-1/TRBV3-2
TGTGCCAGCAGCCATGCCGGGACAGGGGGCCGGGGCTACACCTTC
CASSHAGTGGRGYTF
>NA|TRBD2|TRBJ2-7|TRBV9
TGTGCCAGCAGCGTAGAGCTAGCGGCCGAGCAGTACTTC
CASSVELAAEQYF
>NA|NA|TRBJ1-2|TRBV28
TGTGCCAGCAGCCTACCCCCCGGGGATGGCTATGGCTACACCTTC
CASSLPPGDGYGYTF
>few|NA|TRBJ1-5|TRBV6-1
TGTGCCAGCAGTGATAGGAGGGCTAGCAATCAGCCCCAGCATTTT
CASSDRRASNQPQHF
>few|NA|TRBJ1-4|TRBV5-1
TGCGCCAGCAGCTCAACAATACAGGGATCGGGGGAAAAACTGTTTTTT
CASSSTIQGSGEKLFF
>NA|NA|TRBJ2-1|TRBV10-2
TGCGCCAGCGGGCCTTTTAACAATGAGCAGTTCTTC
CASGPFNNEQFF
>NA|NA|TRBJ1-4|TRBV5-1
TGCGCCAGCAGCTTGGTAGTTAATGAAAAACTGTTTTTT
CASSLVVNEKLFF
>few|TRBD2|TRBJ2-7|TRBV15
TGTGCCACCAGCACCTCTTTTCAAGGAGCGGGAGGTTGGGGGGAGCAGTACTTC
CATSTSFQGAGGWGEQYF
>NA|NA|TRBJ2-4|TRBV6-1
TGTGCCAGCAGTGAAGGAGGAGCCAAAAACATTCAGTACTTC
CASSEGGAKNIQYF
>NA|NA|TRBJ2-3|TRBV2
TGTGCCAGCGGCTGGACAGCCATCACAGATACGCAGTATTTT
CASGWTAITDTQYF
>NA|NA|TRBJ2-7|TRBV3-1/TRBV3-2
TGTGCCAGCAGCCAAGGGACTAACTCCTACGAGCAGTACTTC
CASSQGTNSYEQYF
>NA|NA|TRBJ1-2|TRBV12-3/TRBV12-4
TGTGCCAGCAGTTTACAGGGAGGTGGCTACACCTTC
CASSLQGGGYTF
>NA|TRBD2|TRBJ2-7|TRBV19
TGTGCCAGTAGTTCCCTTTGGGGAGGGCTACCCTACGAGCAGTACTTC
CASSSLWGGLPYEQYF
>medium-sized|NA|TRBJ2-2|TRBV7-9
TGTGCCAGCAGCTCAAACAGGGAGAACACCGGGGAGCTGTTTTTT
CASSSNRENTGELFF
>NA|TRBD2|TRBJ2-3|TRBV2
TGTGCCCTACCGGCAGGGACTAATTCAGATACGCAGTATTTT
CALPAGTNSDTQYF
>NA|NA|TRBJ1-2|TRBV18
TGTGCCAGCTCAGATGGCAGGGAATATGGCTACACCTTC
CASSDGREYGYTF